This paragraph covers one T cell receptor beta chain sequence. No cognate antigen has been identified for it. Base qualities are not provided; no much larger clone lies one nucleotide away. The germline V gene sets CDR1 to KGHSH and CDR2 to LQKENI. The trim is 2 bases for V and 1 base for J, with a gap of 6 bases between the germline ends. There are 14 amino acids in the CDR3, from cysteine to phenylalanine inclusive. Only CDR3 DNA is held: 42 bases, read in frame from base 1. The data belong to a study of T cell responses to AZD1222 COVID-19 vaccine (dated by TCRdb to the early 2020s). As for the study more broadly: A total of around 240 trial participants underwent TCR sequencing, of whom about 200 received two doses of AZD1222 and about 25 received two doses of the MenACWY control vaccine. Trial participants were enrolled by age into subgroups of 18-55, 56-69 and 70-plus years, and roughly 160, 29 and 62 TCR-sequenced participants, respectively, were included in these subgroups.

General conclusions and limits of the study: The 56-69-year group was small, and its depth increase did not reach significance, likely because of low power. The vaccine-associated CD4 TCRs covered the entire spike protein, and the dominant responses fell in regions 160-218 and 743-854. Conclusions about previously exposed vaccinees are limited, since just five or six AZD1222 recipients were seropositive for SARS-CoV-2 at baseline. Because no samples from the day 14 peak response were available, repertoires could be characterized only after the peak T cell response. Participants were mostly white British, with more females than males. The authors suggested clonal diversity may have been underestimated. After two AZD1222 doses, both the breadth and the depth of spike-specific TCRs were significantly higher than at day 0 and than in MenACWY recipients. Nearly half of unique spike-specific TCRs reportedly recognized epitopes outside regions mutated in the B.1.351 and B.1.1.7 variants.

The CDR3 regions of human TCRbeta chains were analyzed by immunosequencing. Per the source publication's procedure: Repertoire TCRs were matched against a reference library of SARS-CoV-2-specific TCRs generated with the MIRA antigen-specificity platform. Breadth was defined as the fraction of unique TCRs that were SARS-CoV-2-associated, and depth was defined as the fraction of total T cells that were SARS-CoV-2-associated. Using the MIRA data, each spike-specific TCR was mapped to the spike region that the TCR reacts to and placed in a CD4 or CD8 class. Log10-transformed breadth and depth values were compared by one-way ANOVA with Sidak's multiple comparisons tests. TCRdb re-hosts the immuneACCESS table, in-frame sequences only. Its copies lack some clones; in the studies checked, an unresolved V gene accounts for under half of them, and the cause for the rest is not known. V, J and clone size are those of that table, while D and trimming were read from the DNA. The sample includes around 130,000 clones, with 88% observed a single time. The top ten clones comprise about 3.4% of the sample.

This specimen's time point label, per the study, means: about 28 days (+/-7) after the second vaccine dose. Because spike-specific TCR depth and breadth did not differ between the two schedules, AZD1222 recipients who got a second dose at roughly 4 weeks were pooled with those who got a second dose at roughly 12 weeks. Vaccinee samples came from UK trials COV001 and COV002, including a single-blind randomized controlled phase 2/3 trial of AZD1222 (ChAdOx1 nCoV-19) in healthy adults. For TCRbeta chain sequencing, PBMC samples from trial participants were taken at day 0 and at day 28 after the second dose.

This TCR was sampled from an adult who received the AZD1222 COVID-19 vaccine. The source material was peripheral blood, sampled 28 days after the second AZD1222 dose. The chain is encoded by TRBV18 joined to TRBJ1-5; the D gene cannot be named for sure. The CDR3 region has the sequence CASSPGPSNQPQHF. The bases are TGTGCCAGCTCACCAGGACCGAGCAATCAGCCCCAGCATTTT.